These 21 T cell receptor beta chains came from one sample sequenced in a study of regulatory T cells in long-lasting Graves disease. The time point: newly diagnosed GD, antithyroid drugs for less than 3 months. PBMCs were the source of the RNA used for TCR sequencing. The authors built TCR beta libraries using iRepertoire HTBI primers and Arm-PCR of CDR3 regions. Via MiXCR, TCRdb re-called the multiplex PCR reads, giving one row per CDR3 protein. This table has hundreds of thousands of distinct CDR3 sequences, around 15% appearing once. These data were also reused for a study on T cells in Graves' hyperthyroidism and ophthalmopathy.

Sequencing was performed on peripheral blood mononuclear cells (PBMCs), taken at new diagnosis, from a patient treated with antithyroid drugs. These receptors were collected from a woman aged 25 to 39 with Graves disease.

This clonotype was observed at least ten times. This chain connects TRBV6-1 to TRBJ1-5; no firm D call. This CDR3 comprises 15 residues. Trimming cost V 2 bases and J 2 bases, with 10 bases left between them. Germline CDR1 and CDR2: MNHNS and SASEGT. This chain's CDR3 is CASSEIGIGNQPQHF. DNA of the CDR3: TGTGCCAGCAGTGAAATAGGGATAGGCAATCAGCCCCAGCATTTT.

The chain carries TRBV2 and TRBJ2-5; 8 nucleotides line up with TRBD2. Germline lookup yields CDR1 SNHLY and CDR2 FYNNEI. The CDR3 spans 18 residues. After removal of 6 bases from V and 9 bases from J, the junction contained 24 bases not matched to a gene. The CDR3 here is CASSGTYSGTLRGEAQYF. Here the CDR3 DNA reads TGTGCCAGCAGCGGTACATATAGCGGGACCCTACGAGGGGAGGCCCAGTACTTC. Complete variable domain (other parts from reference TRBV2 and TRBJ2-5): EPEVTQTPSHQVTQMGQEVILRCVPISNHLYFYWYRQILGQKVEFLVSFYNNEISEKSEIFDDQFSVERPDGSNFTLKIRSTKLEDSAMYFCASSGTYSGTLRGEAQYFGPGTRLLVL.

The sample holds many counts of this clonotype. This rearrangement joins TRBV6-4 to TRBJ2-5; maybe TRBD2 (7 bases). V lost 0 bases, J lost 4 bases, and 9 bases lay in between. The CDR3 totals 14 residues. The germline CDR1 and CDR2 sequences are MRHNA and SNTAGT. For the CDR3, the DNA is TGTGCCAGCAGTGACTCGGCGGGGGCAGAGACCCAGTACTTC. It codes for CASSDSAGAETQYF.

This clonotype was seen more than once but under ten times. The chain couples TRBV14 to TRBJ1-6; D unresolved. Trimming left V 2 bases short and J 7 bases short, with 6 bases between. CDR1 and CDR2 from the germline V gene are SGHDN and FVKESK. The CDR3 contains 13 residues. CDR3 DNA: TGTGCCAGCAGCCAAAGGACCAATTCACCCCTCCACTTT. Encoded protein: CASSQRTNSPLHF.

This clonotype has more than one count but fewer than ten. This rearrangement joins TRBV6-1 to TRBJ2-1; a weak D match, TRBD1 (6 bases). Trimming pared 6 bases from V and 1 base from J, leaving 13 bases between. The CDR3 runs 15 residues. Germline V gene sequence: CDR1 MNHNS, CDR2 SASEGT. CDR3 sequence: CASRPRTDSYNEQFF. The CDR3 bases are TGTGCCAGCAGACCAAGGACAGATTCCTACAATGAGCAGTTCTTC.

This clonotype was seen repeatedly, ten times or more. The V and J genes are TRBV6-1 and TRBJ2-7, with D uncertain. The CDR3 runs to 13 residues. Per germline, CDR1 MNHNS and CDR2 SASEGT. V lost 2 bases and J 3 bases, leaving 8 bases between the germline ends. The CDR3, as DNA: TGTGCCAGCAGTGAAAACCGTTACTACGAGCAGTACTTC. This sequence encodes CASSENRYYEQYF.

This clonotype was counted many times. The gene calls are TRBV20-1 and TRBJ1-1; 10 nucleotides align to TRBD1. This CDR3 is built from 12 residues. J was trimmed by 5 bases and V by 6 bases; bases with no gene match: 3. In germline, CDR1 is DFQATT, CDR2 SNEGSKA (reference sequence). In DNA, the CDR3 is TGCAGTGCCGGACAGGGGGGGACTGAAGCTTTCTTT. Residues: CSAGQGGTEAFF.

This chain uses TRBV11-3 with TRBJ1-1; D ambiguous. V lost 5 bases and J lost 3, with 13 bases in between. The CDR3 totals 14 residues. Germline assignment: CDR1 SGHNT and CDR2 YENEEA. The CDR3 bases are TGTGCCAGCAGCCATCCCGGAGGCGACACTGAAGCTTTCTTT. This codes for CASSHPGGDTEAFF.

The chain has TRBV20-1 and TRBJ2-5, with 15 positions matching TRBD2. The V gene end was trimmed by 4 bases and the J gene end by 2 bases; junction bases not matched to a gene: 2. CDR1 and CDR2 (germline): DFQATT, SNEGSKA (reference sequence). This CDR3 comprises 15 residues. CDR3 loop: CSAKGLAGGQETQYF. Here the CDR3 DNA reads TGCAGTGCTAAGGGACTAGCGGGAGGACAAGAGACCCAGTACTTC.

There are many counts of this clonotype. This chain connects TRBV28 to TRBJ2-1, with unresolved D. Trimming took off 4 bases at V and 4 bases at J, with 20 bases between the two ends. This CDR3 spans 17 amino acids. Germline V lookup: CDR1 MDHEN, CDR2 SYDVKM. The CDR3 region is CASSSQRLRLYYNEQFF. In DNA form, the CDR3 reads TGTGCCAGCAGTTCCCAGAGACTGCGACTTTATTACAATGAGCAGTTCTTC.

This clonotype was detected ten times or more. This chain uses TRBV7-9 with TRBJ2-7; the D gene is possibly TRBD2 (6 bases). CDR3 length equals 14 residues. Germline-derived CDR1 and CDR2 are SEHNR and FQNEAQ (reference sequence). The V end was cut by 5 bases, the J end by 1 base, with 12 bases between. The CDR3 sequence is CASSGGQVSYEQYF. The DNA of the CDR3 is TGTGCCAGCAGCGGAGGGCAGGTATCCTACGAGCAGTACTTC.

The rearrangement links TRBV12-3 or TRBV12-4 to TRBJ2-1; D is undetermined. V was cut by 7 bases and J by 6 bases, with 13 bases left in between. CDR3 length equals 13 residues. The CDR3 loop reads CASTSRNFNEQFF. The CDR3 nucleotides read TGTGCCAGCACCTCCCGGAATTTCAATGAGCAGTTCTTC.

Many counts were recorded for this clonotype. V and J are TRBV7-2 and TRBJ1-6; D remains ambiguous. The CDR3 has 14 residues. CDR1 is SGHTA and CDR2 is FQGNSA in the germline V gene. Trimming cost V 1 base and J 9 bases, with 10 bases left between them. The DNA for the CDR3 is TGTGCCAGCAGCTTAGGATCCACGGGTTCACCCCTCCACTTT. Amino acids: CASSLGSTGSPLHF.

This clonotype was seen many times. DNA for the CDR3: TGTGCCAGCATGGCTAGCGACAACACCGGGGAGCTGTTTTTT. Translation: CASMASDNTGELFF. The chain recombines TRBV2 with TRBJ2-2, with a weak D call TRBD2 (6 bases). The CDR3 has 14 amino acids. Trimming cost V 7 bases and J 2 bases, with 11 bases left between them. CDR1 and CDR2 from the germline V gene are SNHLY and FYNNEI.

This clonotype was counted at least ten times. The V call is TRBV3-1, the J call TRBJ2-1, with unresolved D. V was pared by 3 bases and J by 9 bases, with 6 bases between. The germline V gene has CDR1 LGHDT and CDR2 YNNKEL (reference sequence). This CDR3 is built from 11 residues. The CDR3 here is CASSQIGEQFF. CDR3 nucleotides: TGTGCCAGCAGCCAGATTGGTGAGCAGTTCTTC.

This clonotype has a handful of counts. The V call is TRBV19, the J call TRBJ2-1, with D possibly being TRBD1 or TRBD2 (5 bases each). The CDR3 is 19 amino acids. Germline assignment: CDR1 LNHDA and CDR2 SQIVND (reference sequence). Trimming removed 3 bases at V and 0 bases at J, with 21 bases between. CDR3: CASSIGGYRHLFSYNEQFF. The CDR3 bases are TGTGCCAGTAGTATTGGGGGTTACCGGCACCTCTTCTCCTACAATGAGCAGTTCTTC.

This sequence joins TRBV20-1 and TRBJ1-1, with D possibly being TRBD1 (5 bases). CDR3 length: 16 amino acids. Looked up from germline, CDR1 is DFQATT and CDR2 is SNEGSKA (reference sequence). Trimming took 0 bases from V and 0 from J, leaving 14 bases between them. CDR3 residues: CSARDRGGRMNTEAFF. The DNA of the CDR3 is TGCAGTGCTAGAGATCGGGGGGGAAGAATGAACACTGAAGCTTTCTTT.

The V call is TRBV20-1, the J call TRBJ2-6, with 8 positions matching TRBD2. Germline V gene lookup returns CDR1 DFQATT and CDR2 SNEGSKA (reference sequence). CDR3 size: 15 residues. V lost 5 bases to trimming and J lost 1 base; unmatched junction nucleotides: 4. CDR3 region: CSARPGGSGANVLTF. CDR3 sequence (DNA): TGCAGTGCTCGGCCGGGGGGGTCTGGGGCCAACGTCCTGACTTTC.

This clonotype was counted a few times. The genes are TRBV5-1 and TRBJ2-7; unclear D gene. Trimming pared 0 bases from V and 0 bases from J, leaving 10 bases between. Germline CDR1 and CDR2: SGHRS and YFSETQ. This CDR3 comprises 15 residues. CDR3 loop: CASSLEPSPSYEQYF. The CDR3 DNA is TGCGCCAGCAGCTTGGAACCGTCTCCCTCCTACGAGCAGTACTTC.

V and J are TRBV5-1 and TRBJ2-7; D unclear. The V gene lost 0 bases and the J gene lost 3 bases, with 10 bases spanning the gap. Per the germline V gene, CDR1 is SGHRS and CDR2 is YFSETQ. This CDR3 has 14 amino acids. CDR3 in DNA: TGCGCCAGCAGCTTGGGGGGTGATATCTACGAGCAGTACTTC. This gives the protein CASSLGGDIYEQYF. Looking up the rest from reference TRBV5-1 and TRBJ2-7 gives the full variable domain: KAGVTQTPRYLIKTRGQQVTLSCSPISGHRSVSWYQQTPGQGLQFLFEYFSETQRNKGNFPGRFSGRQFSNSRSEMNVSTLELGDSALYLCASSLGGDIYEQYFGPGTRLTVT.

As to this clonotype: A much more abundant neighbour one base away suggests this may be a read error. The V gene is TRBV7-2, the J gene TRBJ2-7, with a tentative D call TRBD2 (5 bases). Germline V gives CDR1 SGHTA, CDR2 FQGNSA. The CDR3 is 15 residues long. Between the trimmed V and J ends, which lost 2 bases and 3 bases, there was a span of 14 bases. In DNA form, the CDR3 reads TGTGCCAGCAGCTTAAAGCGCGGGCATGACTACGAGCAGTACTTC. This translates into CASSLKRGHDYEQYF.